The sequence of this T cell receptor (beta chain) was determined in a study of blood T cell repertoires in COVID-19. Study context: COVID-19 samples collected from the United States, Italy and Spain covered acute and convalescent phases. PBMCs, B-cell-depleted T cells, or T cells were the source of the cDNA or gDNA that made up the material.

Per the authors' pipeline: The assay estimated nucleated cells by amplifying reference gene primers. Assay: immunoSEQ multiplex PCR; the TCRdb copy retains only in-frame clones and omits some. Clone size and the V and J calls come from that table; the DNA yielded D and trimming. Counted here are around 150,000 clones, approximately 81% occurring once; the ten biggest clones make up under 4%. The V and J ends lost 0 bases and 3 bases respectively, with 17 bases between them. Germline V gene data show CDR1 as SGHAT and CDR2 as FQNNGV. The CDR3 length is 18 residues. The sequence came from a human donor with acute or convalescent COVID-19. The donor label of this sample is uncertain. The chain joins TRBV11-2 to TRBJ1-4, with TRBD1 as a possible D gene (5 bases). Sequencing was done on a sample of peripheral blood. CDR3: CASSLDPGSGRPNEKLFF. In DNA, the CDR3 is TGTGCCAGCAGCTTAGACCCTGGTTCAGGGCGGCCTAATGAAAAACTGTTTTTT.